The sequence of this T cell receptor beta chain was determined in a study of blood T cell repertoires in COVID-19. The overall study: The analysed material was cDNA or gDNA that came from T cells, B-cell-depleted T cells, or PBMCs.

V trimming: 4 bases; J trimming: 4 bases; junction bases outside the gene matches: 9. This CDR3 region has 16 residues. Germline-derived CDR1 and CDR2 are SGHRS and YFSETQ. Per the original data handling: Reference gene primer amplification gave estimated nucleated cell counts. Some clones are missing from TCRdb's copy, which holds only in-frame ones; the method was immunoSEQ multiplex PCR. That table gives V, J and clone size, and the DNA gave D and trimming. This table holds a few hundred thousand clones, roughly 80% found once. This clone came up a few times. Participants were placed into cohorts based on the clinical history they reported. A COVID-19 case had been met by exposed participants during the 2 weeks before study entry.

J is TRBJ2-2 and V is TRBV5-1; 8 bases map to TRBD1. Source material: PBMCs or T cells enriched from blood (not recorded which). This sequence was found in a man aged 40-55 years who had been exposed to COVID-19. CDR3 DNA: TGCGCCAGCAGCGCCTCGGGACAGGTTGGCACCGGGGAGCTGTTTTTT. Translation: CASSASGQVGTGELFF.